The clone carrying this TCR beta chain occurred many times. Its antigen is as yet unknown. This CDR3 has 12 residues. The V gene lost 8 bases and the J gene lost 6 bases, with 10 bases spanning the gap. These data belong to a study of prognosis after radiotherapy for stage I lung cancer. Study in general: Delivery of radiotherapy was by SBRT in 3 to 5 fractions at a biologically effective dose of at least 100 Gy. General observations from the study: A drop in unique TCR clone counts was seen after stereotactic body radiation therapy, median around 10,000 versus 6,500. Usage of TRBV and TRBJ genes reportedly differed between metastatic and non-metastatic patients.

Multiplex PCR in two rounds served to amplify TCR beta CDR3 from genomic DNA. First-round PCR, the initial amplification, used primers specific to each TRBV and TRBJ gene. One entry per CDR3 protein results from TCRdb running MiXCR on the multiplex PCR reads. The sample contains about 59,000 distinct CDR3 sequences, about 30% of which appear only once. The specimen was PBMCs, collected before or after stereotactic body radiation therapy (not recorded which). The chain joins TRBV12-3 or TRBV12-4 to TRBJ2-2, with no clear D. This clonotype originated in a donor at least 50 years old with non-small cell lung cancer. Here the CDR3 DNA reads TGTGCCAGCCTGAGTTCCCCCGGGGAGCTGTTTTTT. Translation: CASLSSPGELFF.